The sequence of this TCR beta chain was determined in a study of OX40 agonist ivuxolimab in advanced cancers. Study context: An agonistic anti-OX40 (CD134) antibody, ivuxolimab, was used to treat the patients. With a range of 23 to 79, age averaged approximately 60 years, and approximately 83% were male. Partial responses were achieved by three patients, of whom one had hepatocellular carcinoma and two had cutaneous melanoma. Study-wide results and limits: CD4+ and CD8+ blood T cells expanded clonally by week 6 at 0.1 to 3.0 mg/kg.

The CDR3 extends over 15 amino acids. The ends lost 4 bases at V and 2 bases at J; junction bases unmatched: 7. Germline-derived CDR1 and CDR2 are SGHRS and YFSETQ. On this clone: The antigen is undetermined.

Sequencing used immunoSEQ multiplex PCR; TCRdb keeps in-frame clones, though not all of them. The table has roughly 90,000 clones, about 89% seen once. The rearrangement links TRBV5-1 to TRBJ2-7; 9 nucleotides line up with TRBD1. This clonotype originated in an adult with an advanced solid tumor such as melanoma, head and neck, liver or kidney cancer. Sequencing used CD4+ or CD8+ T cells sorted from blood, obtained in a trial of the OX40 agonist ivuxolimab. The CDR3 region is CASSLSGQGPYEQYF. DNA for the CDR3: TGCGCCAGCAGCCTATCGGGACAGGGCCCCTACGAGCAGTACTTC.